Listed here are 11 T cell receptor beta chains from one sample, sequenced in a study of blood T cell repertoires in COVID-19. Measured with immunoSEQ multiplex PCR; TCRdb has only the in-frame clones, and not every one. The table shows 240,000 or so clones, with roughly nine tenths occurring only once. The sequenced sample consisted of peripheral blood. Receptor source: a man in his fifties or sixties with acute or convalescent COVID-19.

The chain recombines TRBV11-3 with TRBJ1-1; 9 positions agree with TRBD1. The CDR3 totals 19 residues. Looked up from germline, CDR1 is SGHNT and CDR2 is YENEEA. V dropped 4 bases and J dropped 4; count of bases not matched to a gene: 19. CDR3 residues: CASSWSTAFTGGVGTEAFF. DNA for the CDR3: TGTGCCAGCAGCTGGTCCACCGCCTTTACAGGGGGCGTAGGCACTGAAGCTTTCTTT.

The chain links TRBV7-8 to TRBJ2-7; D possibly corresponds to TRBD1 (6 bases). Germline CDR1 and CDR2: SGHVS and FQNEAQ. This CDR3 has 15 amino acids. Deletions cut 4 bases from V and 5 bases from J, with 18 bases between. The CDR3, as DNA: TGTGCCAGCAGCTACCCAACCGGGACACTAAACGAGCAGTACTTC. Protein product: CASSYPTGTLNEQYF.

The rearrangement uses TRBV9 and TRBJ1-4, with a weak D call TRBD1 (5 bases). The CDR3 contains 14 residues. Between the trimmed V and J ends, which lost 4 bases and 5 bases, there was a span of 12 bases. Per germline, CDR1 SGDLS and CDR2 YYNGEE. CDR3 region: CASSPLGGNEKLFF. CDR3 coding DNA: TGTGCCAGCAGCCCCTTGGGGGGGAATGAAAAACTGTTTTTT.

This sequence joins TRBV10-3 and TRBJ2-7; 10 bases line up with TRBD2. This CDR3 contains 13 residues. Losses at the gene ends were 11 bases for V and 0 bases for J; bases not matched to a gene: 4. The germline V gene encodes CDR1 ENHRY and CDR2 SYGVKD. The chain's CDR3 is CAAQREGSYEQYF. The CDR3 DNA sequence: TGTGCCGCGCAGCGGGAGGGCTCCTACGAGCAGTACTTC.

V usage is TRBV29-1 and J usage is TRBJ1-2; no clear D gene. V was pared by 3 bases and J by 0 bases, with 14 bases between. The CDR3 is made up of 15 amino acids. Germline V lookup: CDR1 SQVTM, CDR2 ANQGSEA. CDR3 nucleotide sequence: TGCAGCGTTGACCCTAATCAAAACCCTAACTATGGCTACACCTTC. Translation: CSVDPNQNPNYGYTF.

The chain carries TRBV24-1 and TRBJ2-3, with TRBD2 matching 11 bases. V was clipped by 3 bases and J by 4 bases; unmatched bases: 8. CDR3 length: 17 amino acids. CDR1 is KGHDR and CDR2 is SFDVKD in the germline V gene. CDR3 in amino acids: CATSDRVAGGLADTQYF. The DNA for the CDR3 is TGTGCCACCAGTGATAGAGTAGCGGGAGGGCTCGCAGATACGCAGTATTTT.

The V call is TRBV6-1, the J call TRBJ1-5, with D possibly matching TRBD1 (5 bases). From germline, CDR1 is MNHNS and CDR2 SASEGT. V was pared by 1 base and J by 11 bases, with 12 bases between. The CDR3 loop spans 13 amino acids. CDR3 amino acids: CASSEDRPTAQHF. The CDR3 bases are TGTGCCAGCAGTGAAGACAGGCCGACGGCCCAGCATTTT.

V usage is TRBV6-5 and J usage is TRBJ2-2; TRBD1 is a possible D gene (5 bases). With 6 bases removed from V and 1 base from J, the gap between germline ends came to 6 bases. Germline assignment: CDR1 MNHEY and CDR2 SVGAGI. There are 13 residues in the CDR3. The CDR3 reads CASSDRNTGELFF. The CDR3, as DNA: TGTGCCAGCAGCGACAGGAACACCGGGGAGCTGTTTTTT.

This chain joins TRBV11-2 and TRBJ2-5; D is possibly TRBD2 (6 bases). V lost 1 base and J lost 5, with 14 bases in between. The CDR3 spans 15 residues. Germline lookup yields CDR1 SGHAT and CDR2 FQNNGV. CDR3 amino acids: CASSLGGLGWETQYF. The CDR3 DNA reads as TGTGCCAGCAGCTTAGGGGGACTCGGGTGGGAGACCCAGTACTTC.

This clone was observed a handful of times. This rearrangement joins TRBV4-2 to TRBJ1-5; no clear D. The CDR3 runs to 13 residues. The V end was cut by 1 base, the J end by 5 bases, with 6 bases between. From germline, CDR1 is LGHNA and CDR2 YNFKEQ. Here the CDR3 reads CASSQVTDQPQHF. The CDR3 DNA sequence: TGTGCCAGCAGCCAAGTTACTGATCAGCCCCAGCATTTT.

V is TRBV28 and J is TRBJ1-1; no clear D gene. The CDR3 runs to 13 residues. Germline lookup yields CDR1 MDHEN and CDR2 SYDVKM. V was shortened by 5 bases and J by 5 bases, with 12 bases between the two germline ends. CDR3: CASSDTGRTEAFF. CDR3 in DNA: TGTGCCAGCAGTGACACTGGTCGAACTGAAGCTTTCTTT.